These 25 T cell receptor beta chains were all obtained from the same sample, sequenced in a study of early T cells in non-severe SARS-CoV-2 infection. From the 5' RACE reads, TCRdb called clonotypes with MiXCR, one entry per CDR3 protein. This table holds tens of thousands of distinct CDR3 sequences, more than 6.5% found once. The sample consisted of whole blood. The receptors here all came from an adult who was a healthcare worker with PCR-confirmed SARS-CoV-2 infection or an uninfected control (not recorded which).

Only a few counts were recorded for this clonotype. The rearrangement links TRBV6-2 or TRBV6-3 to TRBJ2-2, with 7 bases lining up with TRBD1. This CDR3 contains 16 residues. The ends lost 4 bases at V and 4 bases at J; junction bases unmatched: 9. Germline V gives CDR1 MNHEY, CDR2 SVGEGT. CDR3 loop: CASSLSLQGSTGELFF. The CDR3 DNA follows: TGTGCCAGCAGTTTAAGTTTACAGGGGTCCACCGGGGAGCTGTTTTTT.

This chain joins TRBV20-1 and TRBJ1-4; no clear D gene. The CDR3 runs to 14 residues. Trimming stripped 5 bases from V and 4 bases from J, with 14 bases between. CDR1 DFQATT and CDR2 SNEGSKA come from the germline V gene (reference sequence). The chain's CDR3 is CSALNPSLNEKLFF. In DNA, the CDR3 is TGCAGTGCTTTAAATCCCTCCCTTAATGAAAAACTGTTTTTT.

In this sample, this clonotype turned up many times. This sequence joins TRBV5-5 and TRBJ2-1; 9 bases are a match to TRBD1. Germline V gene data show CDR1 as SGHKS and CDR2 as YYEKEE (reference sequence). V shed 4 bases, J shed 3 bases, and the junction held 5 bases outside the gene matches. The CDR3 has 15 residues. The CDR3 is CASSTQGQGYNEQFF. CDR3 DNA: TGTGCCAGCAGCACTCAGGGACAGGGCTACAATGAGCAGTTCTTC.

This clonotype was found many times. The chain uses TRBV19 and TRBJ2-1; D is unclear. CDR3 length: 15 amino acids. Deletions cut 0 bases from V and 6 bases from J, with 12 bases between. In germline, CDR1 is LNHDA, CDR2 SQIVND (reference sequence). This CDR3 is CASSIDGGRGNEQFF. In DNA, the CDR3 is TGTGCCAGTAGTATAGACGGCGGCCGTGGCAATGAGCAGTTCTTC.

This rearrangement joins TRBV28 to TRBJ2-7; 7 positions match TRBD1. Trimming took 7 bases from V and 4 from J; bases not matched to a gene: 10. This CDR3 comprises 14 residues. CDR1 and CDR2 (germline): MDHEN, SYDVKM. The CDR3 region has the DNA TGTGCCAGCATCGAACCGGGACAGCCATACGAGCAGTACTTC. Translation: CASIEPGQPYEQYF.

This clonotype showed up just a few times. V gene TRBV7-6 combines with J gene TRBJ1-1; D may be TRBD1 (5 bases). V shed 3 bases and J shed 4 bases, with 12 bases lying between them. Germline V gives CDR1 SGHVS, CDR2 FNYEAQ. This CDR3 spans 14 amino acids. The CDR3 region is CASSLDPGGTEAFF. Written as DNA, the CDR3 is TGTGCCAGCAGCTTGGACCCTGGGGGCACTGAAGCTTTCTTT.

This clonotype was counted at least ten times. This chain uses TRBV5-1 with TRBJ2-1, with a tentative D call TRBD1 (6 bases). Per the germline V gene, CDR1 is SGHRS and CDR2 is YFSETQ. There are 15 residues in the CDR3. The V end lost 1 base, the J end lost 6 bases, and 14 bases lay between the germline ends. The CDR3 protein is CASSLRGGLSNEQFF. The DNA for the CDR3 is TGCGCCAGCAGCTTGAGAGGGGGATTGAGCAATGAGCAGTTCTTC.

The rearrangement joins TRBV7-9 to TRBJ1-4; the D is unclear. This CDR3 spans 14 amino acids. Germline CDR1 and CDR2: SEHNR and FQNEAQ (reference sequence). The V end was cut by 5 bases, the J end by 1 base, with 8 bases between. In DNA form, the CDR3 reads TGTGCCAGCAGCCCCGGAAGAACTAATGAAAAACTGTTTTTT. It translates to CASSPGRTNEKLFF. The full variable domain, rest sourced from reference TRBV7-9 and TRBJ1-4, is DTGVSQNPRHKITKRGQNVTFRCDPISEHNRLYWYRQTLGQGPEFLTYFQNEAQLEKSRLLSDRFSAERPKGSFSTLEIQRTEQGDSAMYLCASSPGRTNEKLFFGSGTQLSVL.

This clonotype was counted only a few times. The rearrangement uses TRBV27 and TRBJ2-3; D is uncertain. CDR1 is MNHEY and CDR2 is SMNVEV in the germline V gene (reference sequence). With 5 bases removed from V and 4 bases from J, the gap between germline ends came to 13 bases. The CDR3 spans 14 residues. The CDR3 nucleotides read TGTGCCAGCAGTCCCCTAATAGGCGCAGATACGCAGTATTTT. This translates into CASSPLIGADTQYF.

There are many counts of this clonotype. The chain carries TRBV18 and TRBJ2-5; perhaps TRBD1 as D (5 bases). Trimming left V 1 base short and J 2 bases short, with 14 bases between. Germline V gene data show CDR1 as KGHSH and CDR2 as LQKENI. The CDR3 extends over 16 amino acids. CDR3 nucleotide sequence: TGTGCCAGCTCACCACGACAGCCTCGATTACAAGAGACCCAGTACTTC. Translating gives CASSPRQPRLQETQYF.

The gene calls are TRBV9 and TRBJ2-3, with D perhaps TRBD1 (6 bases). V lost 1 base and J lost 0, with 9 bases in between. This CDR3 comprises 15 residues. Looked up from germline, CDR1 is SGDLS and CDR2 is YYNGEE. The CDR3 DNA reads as TGTGCCAGCAGCGTACAGGGGTCTAGCACAGATACGCAGTATTTT. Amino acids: CASSVQGSSTDTQYF.

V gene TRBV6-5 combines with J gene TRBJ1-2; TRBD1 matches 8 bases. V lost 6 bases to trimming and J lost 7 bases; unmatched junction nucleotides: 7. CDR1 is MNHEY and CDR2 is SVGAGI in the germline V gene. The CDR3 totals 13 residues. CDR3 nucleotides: TGTGCCAGCAGGCCCGGACAGGGTAGTGGCTACACCTTC. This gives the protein CASRPGQGSGYTF.

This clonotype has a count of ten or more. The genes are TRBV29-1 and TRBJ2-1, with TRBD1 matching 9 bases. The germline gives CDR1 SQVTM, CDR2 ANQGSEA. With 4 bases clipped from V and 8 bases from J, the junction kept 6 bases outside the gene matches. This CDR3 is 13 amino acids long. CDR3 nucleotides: TGCAGCGTTGTCGGGACAGGGTTCCATGAGCAGTTCTTC. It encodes CSVVGTGFHEQFF.

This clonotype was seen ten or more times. The CDR3 DNA is TGTGCCAGCAGCTCGGGACTAGCGGGCTCAGATACGCAGTATTTT. Its translation: CASSSGLAGSDTQYF. The chain uses TRBV7-9 and TRBJ2-3; 12 bases are a match to TRBD2. CDR1 is SEHNR and CDR2 is FQNEAQ in the germline V gene (reference sequence). J was trimmed by 4 bases and V by 4 bases; bases with no gene match: 3. This CDR3 has 15 amino acids.

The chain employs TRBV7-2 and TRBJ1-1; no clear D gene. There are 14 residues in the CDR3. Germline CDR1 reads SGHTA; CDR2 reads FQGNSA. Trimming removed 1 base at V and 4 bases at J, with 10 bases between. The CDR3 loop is CASSLDVSGTEAFF. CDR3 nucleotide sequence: TGTGCCAGCAGCTTAGATGTAAGCGGCACTGAAGCTTTCTTT. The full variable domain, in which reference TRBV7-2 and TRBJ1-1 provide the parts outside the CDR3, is GAGVSQSPSNKVTEKGKDVELRCDPISGHTALYWYRQSLGQGLEFLIYFQGNSAPDKSGLPSDRFSAERTGGSVSTLTIQRTQQEDSAVYLCASSLDVSGTEAFFGQGTRLTVV.

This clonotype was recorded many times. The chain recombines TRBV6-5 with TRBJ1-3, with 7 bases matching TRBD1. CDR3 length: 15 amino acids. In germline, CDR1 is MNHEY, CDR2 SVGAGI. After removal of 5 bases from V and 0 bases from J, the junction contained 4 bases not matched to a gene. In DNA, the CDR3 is TGTGCCAGCAGTCCGCGGACAGGCTCTGGAAACACCATATATTTT. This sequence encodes CASSPRTGSGNTIYF.

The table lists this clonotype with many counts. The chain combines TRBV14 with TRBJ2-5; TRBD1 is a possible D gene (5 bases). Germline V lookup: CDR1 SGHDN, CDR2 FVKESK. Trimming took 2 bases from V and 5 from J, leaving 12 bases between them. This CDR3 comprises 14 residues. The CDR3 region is CASSQPGQEETQYF. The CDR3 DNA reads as TGTGCCAGCAGCCAACCAGGGCAGGAGGAGACCCAGTACTTC.

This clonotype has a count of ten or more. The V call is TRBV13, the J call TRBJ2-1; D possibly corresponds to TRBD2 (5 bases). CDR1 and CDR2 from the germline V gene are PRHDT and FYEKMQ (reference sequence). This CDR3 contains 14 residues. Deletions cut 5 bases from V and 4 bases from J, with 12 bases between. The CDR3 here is CASSLPERYNEQFF. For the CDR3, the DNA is TGTGCCAGCAGCCTTCCAGAGCGGTACAATGAGCAGTTCTTC.

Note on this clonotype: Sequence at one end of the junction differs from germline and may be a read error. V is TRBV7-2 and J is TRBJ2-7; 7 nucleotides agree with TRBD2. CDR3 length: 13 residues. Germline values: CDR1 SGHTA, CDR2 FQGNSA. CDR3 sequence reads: CASSQPGGYEQNF. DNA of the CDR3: TGTGCCAGCAGTCAACCGGGAGGCTACGAGCAGAACTTC.

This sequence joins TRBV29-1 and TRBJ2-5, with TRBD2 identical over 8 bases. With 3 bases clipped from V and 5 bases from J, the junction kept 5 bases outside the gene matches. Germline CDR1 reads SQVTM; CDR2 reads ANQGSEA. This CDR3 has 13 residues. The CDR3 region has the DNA TGCAGCGTTGACAGCGGGGGTGATGAGACCCAGTACTTC. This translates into CSVDSGGDETQYF. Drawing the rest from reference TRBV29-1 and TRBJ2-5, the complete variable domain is SAVISQKPSRDICQRGTSLTIQCQVDSQVTMMFWYRQQPGQSLTLIATANQGSEATYESGFVIDKFPISRPNLTFSTLTVSNMSPEDSSIYLCSVDSGGDETQYFGPGTRLLVL.

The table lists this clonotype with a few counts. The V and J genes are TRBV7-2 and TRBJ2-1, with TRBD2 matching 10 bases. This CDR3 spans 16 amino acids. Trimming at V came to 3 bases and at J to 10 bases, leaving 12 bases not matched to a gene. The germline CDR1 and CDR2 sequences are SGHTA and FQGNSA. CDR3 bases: TGTGCCAGCAGCTTTTCGCTCCCCGGACTAGCGGTGGAGCAGTTCTTC. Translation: CASSFSLPGLAVEQFF.

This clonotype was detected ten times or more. CDR3 in amino acids: CASSEAGTNGNTIYF. The CDR3 bases are TGTGCCAGCAGTGAAGCCGGAACTAATGGAAACACCATATATTTT. The rearrangement links TRBV6-1 to TRBJ1-3; D is ambiguous. The length of the CDR3 is 15 residues. Germline-derived CDR1 and CDR2 are MNHNS and SASEGT. The V gene lost 0 bases and the J gene lost 3 bases, with 9 bases spanning the gap.

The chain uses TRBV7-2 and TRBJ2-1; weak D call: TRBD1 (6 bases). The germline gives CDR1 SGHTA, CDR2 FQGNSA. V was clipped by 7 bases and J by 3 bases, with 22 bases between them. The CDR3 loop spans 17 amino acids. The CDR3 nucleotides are TGTGCCAGCACACCCCGGGCAGGGGTCACGTACTACAATGAGCAGTTCTTC. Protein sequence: CASTPRAGVTYYNEQFF.

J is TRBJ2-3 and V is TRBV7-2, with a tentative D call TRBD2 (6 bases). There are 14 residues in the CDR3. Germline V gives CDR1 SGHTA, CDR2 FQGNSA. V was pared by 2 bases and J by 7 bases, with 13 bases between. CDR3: CASSLQRVLNTQYF. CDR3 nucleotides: TGTGCCAGCAGCTTACAGCGGGTACTGAATACGCAGTATTTT.

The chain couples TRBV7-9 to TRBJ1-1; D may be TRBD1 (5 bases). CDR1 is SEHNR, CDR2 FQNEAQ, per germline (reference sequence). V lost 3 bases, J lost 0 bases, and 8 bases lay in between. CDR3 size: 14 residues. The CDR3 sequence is CASSFPDMNTEAFF. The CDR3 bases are TGTGCCAGCAGCTTCCCGGACATGAACACTGAAGCTTTCTTT.